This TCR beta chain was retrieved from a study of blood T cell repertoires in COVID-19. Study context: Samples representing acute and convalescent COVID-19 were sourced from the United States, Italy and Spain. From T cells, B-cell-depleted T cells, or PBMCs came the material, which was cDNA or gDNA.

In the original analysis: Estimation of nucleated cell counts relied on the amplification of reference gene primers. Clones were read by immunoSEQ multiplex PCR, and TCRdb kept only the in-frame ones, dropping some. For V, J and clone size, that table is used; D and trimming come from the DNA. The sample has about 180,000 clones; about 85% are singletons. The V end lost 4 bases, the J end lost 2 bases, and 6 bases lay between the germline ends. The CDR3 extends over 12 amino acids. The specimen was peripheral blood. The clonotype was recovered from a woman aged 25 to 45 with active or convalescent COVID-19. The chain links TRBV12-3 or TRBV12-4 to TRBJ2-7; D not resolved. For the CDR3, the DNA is TGTGCCAGCAGTTGGTCTACCTACGAGCAGTACTTC. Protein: CASSWSTYEQYF.